This T cell receptor beta chain was captured by sequencing in a study of cytomegalovirus exposure and HLA in healthy donors. General study points: Researchers reported that a few CMV-associated chains were confirmed in vitro as CMV antigen-specific.

The repertoire was sequenced with immunoSEQ multiplex PCR; TCRdb's copy has only in-frame clones and lacks some. The table includes 150,000 to 170,000 clones, around 84% detected once. Comment on this clone: Its target is unknown.

Germline V lookup: CDR1 MNHEY, CDR2 SMNVEV (reference sequence). The CDR3 contains 18 residues. The V and J ends lost 5 bases and 4 bases, in that order; junction bases with no gene match: 17. The clonotype originates from a human donor in good health. The chain couples TRBV27 to TRBJ1-2; 9 positions agree with TRBD1. Sequenced material: PBMCs. The CDR3 region has the DNA TGTGCCAGCAGTCCTGCCCCGGGACAGGGTTTTCCCCTCTATGGCTACACCTTC. As protein: CASSPAPGQGFPLYGYTF.